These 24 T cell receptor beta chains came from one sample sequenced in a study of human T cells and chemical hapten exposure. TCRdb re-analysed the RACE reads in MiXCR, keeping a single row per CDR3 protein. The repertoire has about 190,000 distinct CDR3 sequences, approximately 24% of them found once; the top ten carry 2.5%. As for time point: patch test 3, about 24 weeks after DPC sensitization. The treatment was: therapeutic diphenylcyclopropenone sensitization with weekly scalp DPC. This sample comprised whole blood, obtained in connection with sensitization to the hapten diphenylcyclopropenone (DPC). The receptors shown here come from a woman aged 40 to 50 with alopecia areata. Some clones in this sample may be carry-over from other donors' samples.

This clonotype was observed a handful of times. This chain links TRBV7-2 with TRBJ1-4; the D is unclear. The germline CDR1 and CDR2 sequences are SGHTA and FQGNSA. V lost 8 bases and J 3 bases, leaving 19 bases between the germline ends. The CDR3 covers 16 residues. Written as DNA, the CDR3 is TGTGCCAGCGCCTCCGGTGCCTCCCGTGCTAATGAAAAACTGTTTTTT. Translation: CASASGASRANEKLFF.

CDR3 DNA sequence: TGTGCCAGCAGCTCGGGGACCCTAAGGGCCGGGGAGCTGTTTTTT. This codes for CASSSGTLRAGELFF. This chain joins TRBV7-2 and TRBJ2-2; D might be TRBD1 or TRBD2, each matching 5 bases. The CDR3 length is 15 residues. V lost 4 bases to trimming and J lost 6 bases, with 15 bases between them. Germline CDR1 SGHTA, CDR2 FQGNSA.

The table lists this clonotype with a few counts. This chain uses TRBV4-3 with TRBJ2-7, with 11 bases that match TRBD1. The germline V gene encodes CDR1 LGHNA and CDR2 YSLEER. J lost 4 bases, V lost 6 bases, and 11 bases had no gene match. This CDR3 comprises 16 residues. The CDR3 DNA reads TGCGCCAGCAGTCACACCGGGACAGGGGGTCGATACGAGCAGTACTTC. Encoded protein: CASSHTGTGGRYEQYF.

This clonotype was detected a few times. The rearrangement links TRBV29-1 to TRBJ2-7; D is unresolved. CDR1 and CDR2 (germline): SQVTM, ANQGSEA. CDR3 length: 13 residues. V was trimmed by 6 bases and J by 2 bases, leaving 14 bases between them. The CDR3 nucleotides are TGCAGCGTCCACCTCACAAACCCCTACGAGCAGTACTTC. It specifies CSVHLTNPYEQYF.

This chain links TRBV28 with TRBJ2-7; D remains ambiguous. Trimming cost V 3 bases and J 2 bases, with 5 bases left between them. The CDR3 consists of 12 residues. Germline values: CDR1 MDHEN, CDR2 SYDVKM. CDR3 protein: CASSFRPYEQYF. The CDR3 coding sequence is TGTGCCAGCAGTTTCCGTCCCTACGAGCAGTACTTC.

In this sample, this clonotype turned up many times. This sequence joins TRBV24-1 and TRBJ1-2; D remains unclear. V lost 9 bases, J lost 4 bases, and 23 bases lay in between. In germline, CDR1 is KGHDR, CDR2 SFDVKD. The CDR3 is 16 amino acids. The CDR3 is CATAPSGLGEGYGYTF. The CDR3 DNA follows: TGTGCCACCGCCCCGAGCGGGCTGGGAGAAGGCTATGGCTACACCTTC.

The CDR3: CATHSVGTGGYSYEQYF. For the CDR3, the DNA is TGTGCCACCCATTCAGTCGGGACAGGGGGGTACTCCTACGAGCAGTACTTC. The genes are TRBV28 and TRBJ2-7; 11 bases are shared with TRBD1. This CDR3 spans 17 amino acids. V was pared by 10 bases and J by 0 bases, with 14 bases of the junction left unmatched. Per germline, CDR1 MDHEN and CDR2 SYDVKM.

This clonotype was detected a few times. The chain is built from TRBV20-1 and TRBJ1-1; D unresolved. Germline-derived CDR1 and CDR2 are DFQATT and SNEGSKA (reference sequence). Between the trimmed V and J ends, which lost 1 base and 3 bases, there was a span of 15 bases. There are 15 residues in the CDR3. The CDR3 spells CSARVVGQAYTEAFF. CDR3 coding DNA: TGCAGTGCTAGAGTAGTAGGCCAGGCCTACACTGAAGCTTTCTTT.

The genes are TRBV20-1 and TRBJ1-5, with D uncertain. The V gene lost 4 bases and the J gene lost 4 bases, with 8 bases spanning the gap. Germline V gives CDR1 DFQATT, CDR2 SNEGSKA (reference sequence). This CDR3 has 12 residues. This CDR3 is CSATRGNQPQHF. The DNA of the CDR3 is TGCAGTGCTACACGGGGTAATCAGCCCCAGCATTTT.

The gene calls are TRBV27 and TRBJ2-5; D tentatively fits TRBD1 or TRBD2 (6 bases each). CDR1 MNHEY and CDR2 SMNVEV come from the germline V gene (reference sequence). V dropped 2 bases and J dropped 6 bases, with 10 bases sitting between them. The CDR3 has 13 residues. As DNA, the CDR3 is TGTGCCAGCAGTTTAGGCGGGACAAAGACCCAGTACTTC. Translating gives CASSLGGTKTQYF.

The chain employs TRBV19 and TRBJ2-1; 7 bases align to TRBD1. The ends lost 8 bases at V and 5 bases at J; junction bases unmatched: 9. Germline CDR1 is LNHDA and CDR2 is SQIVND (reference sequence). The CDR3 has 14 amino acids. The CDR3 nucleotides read TGTGCCAGTTCGACAGGGTCCCTCGACAATGAGCAGTTCTTC. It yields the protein CASSTGSLDNEQFF.

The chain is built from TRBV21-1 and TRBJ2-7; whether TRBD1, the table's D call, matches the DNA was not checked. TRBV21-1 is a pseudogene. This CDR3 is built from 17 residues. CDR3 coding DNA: TGTGCCAGCAGCAAAACCCTAGGTCCGGGGGGCCGACACGAGCAGTACTTC. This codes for CASSKTLGPGGRHEQYF.

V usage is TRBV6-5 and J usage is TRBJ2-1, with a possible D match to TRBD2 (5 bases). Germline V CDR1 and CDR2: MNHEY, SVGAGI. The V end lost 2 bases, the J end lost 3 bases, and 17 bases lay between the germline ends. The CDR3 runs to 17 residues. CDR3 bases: TGTGCCAGCAGTTACGCCCCCACGGGAACCATCTACAATGAGCAGTTCTTC. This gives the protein CASSYAPTGTIYNEQFF.

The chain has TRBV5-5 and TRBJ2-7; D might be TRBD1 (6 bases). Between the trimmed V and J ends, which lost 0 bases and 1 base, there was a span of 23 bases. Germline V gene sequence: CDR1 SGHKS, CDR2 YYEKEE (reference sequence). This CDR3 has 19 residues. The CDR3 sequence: CASSLVPLVRQASSYEQYF. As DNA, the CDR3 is TGTGCCAGCAGCTTGGTCCCTCTAGTCCGACAGGCGTCATCCTACGAGCAGTACTTC.

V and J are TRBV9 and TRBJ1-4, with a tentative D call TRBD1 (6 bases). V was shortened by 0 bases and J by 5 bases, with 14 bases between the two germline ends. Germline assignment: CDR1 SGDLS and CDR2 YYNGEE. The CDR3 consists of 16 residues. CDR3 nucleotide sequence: TGTGCCAGCAGCGTAGCCGCGGACAGCGCCAATGAAAAACTGTTTTTT. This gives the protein CASSVAADSANEKLFF.

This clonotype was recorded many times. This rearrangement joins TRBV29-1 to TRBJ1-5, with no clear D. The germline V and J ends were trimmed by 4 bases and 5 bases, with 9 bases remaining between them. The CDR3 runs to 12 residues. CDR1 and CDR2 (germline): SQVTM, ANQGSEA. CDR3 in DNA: TGCAGCGTTGGTGACAACCATCAGCCCCAGCATTTT. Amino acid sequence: CSVGDNHQPQHF.

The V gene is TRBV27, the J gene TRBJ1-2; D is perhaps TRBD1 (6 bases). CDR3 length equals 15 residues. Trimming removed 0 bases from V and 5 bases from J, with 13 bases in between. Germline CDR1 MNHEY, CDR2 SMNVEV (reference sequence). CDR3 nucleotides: TGTGCCAGCAGTTTATCGTCGGGGGGCTTGTATGGCTACACCTTC. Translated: CASSLSSGGLYGYTF.

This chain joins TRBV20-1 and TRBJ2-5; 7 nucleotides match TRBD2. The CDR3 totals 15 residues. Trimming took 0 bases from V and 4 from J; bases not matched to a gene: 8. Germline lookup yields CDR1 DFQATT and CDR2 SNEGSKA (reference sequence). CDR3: CSAREWGRLAETQYF. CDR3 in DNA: TGCAGTGCTAGAGAATGGGGCCGACTAGCAGAGACCCAGTACTTC.

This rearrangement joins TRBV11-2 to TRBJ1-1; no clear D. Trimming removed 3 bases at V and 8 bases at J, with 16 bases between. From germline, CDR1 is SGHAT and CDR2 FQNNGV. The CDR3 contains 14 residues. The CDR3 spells CASSLQVLGVEAFF. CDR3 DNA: TGTGCCAGCAGCTTGCAGGTACTTGGAGTGGAAGCTTTCTTT.

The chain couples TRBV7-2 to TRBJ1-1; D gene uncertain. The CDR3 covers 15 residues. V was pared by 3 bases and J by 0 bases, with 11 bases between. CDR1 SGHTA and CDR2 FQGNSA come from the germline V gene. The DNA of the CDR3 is TGTGCCAGCAGCTTGAATGGTCCCATGAACACTGAAGCTTTCTTT. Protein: CASSLNGPMNTEAFF.

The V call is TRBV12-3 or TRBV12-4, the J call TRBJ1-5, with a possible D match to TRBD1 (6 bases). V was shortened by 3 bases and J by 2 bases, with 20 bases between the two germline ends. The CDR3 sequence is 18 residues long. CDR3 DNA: TGTGCCAGCAGTTTTTCGGGGGGCGGGATGGTCGGCAATCAGCCCCAGCATTTT. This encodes CASSFSGGGMVGNQPQHF.

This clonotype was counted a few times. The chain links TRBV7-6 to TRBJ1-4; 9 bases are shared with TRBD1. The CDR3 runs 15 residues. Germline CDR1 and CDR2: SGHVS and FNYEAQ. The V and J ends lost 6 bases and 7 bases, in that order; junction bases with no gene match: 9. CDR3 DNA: TGTGCCAGCAGTTATACAGGGGGCGGAGGTGAAAAACTGTTTTTT. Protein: CASSYTGGGGEKLFF.

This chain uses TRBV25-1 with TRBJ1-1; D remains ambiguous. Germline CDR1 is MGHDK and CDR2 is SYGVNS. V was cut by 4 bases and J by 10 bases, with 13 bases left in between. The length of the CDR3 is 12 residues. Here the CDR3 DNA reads TGTGCCAGCAGTGGGCGTGCTCTGGGAGCTTTCTTT. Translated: CASSGRALGAFF.

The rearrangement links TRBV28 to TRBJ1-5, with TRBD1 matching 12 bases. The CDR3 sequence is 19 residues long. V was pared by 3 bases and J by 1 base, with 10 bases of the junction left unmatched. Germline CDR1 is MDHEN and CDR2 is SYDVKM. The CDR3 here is CASSLGGTGGGGSNQPQHF. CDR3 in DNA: TGTGCCAGCAGTTTGGGCGGGACAGGGGGCGGTGGAAGCAATCAGCCCCAGCATTTT.